What follows is one TCR beta chain and its context. The antigen it recognizes is unknown. The input lacks base qualities; no much larger clone sits a single base away. According to the study, the label for this sample's time point signals: cells obtained before transplantation from donor or recipient. CD3+CD4+ and CD3+CD8+ populations were FACS-sorted from unstimulated pre-transplant donor and recipient cells taken from spleen or lymph nodes. The library was generated by the immunoSEQ multiplex PCR assay. In most patients, genomic DNA was isolated using the Qiagen DNeasy Blood and Tissue Kit and sent frozen to Adaptive Biotechnologies for TCR sequencing. Adaptive Biotechnologies carried out high-throughput TCR-beta CDR3 sequencing of genomic DNA for most patients. The paper's data handling went like this. Adaptive's ImmunoSEQ software supplied the TCR sequencing data for 15 to 20 patients, while MiXCR and VDJtools were used to process a few other patients. To correct CD4 versus CD8 sorting errors, any sequence found in both subsets at a frequency ratio below 5:1 was removed. CDR3 nucleotide sequences shared between donor and recipient were removed because their origin could not be assigned. At least 2-fold expansion over unstimulated cells and a minimum CFSE-low frequency of 0.002% (template counts) or 0.001% (read counts) were required for clones to be classified as alloreactive. Clones detected in sequenced pre-transplant spleen, lymph node, or MLR CFSE-low populations of the donor or recipient were defined as mappable. The cumulative frequency of alloreactive clones was calculated as a percentage of all sequences, weighted by copy number. What TCRdb holds here is the immuneACCESS table cut down to in-frame rearrangements. Part of the clones is not present; checked against another copy, under half of the missing clones reflect an unresolved V gene, and the others are unexplained. D and trimming come from the DNA, and the V and J calls and clone size come from that table. This sample holds approximately 70,000 clones; 84% were observed only once. The biggest ten clones account for 0.39% of the sample.

These data originate in a study of graft-versus-host responses after intestinal transplantation (dated by TCRdb to the early 2020s). About the full investigation: Recipients received multivisceral, liver-intestinal, or isolated intestinal transplants. After intestinal transplantation, graft-versus-host and host-versus-graft alloreactive T cell clones in the graft, circulation and bone marrow were tracked using bulk TCR-beta CDR3 sequencing. Every recipient was given anti-thymocyte globulin induction, then maintenance tacrolimus and steroids for 3 to 4 years. Alloreactive clones were identified by sequencing pre-transplant mixed lymphocyte reaction products and comparing them with unstimulated pre-transplant donor and recipient T cells. The cohort enrolled some 24 intestinal transplant recipients, one of whom was a retransplant, and 3 patients without pretransplant specimens were excluded. Rather than being sequenced by the commercial service, samples from a few later patients were sequenced in-house on an Illumina MiSeq and processed with MiXCR. A peak of at least 4% donor T cells among recipient peripheral blood mononuclear cells was the definition used for donor T cell macrochimerism.

Overall study results and their limits: In the allografts of patients with donor T cell macrochimerism, GvH to HvG T cell clonal ratios were high. Early after transplant, peak levels of circulating GvH clones were found to be associated with declines in HvG clones. Conclusions were limited by the relatively low number and heterogeneity of intestinal transplant patients. GvH clones were found in recipient bone marrow, and some of the GvH clones appeared earlier in ileal mucosa or blood, which is consistent with an intestinal mucosal origin.

Spanning cysteine to phenylalanine, the CDR3 consists of 16 amino acids. This entry keeps only the CDR3 DNA: 48 bases, framed from base 1. Reading the germline V gene gives CDR1 SGHRS and CDR2 YFSETQ. Trimmed from V: 0 bases; trimmed from J: 0 bases; junction bases lacking a gene match: 3. Sequencing was performed on unstimulated CD4+ T cells sorted from spleen or lymph node cells, taken before transplant. The rearrangement combines TRBV5-1 with TRBJ2-1; the central 7 bases match TRBD1. This TCR came from a human donor who was the organ donor for an intestinal transplant. The nucleotide sequence is TGCGCCAGCAGCTTGGAAGGGACAGTCTCCTACAATGAGCAGTTCTTC. Its product reads: CASSLEGTVSYNEQFF.